This T cell receptor beta chain emerged from a study of identical twins. CDR3 size: 13 residues. After removal of 5 bases from V and 6 bases from J, the junction contained 4 bases not matched to a gene. Germline lookup yields CDR1 SEHNR and CDR2 FQNEAQ (reference sequence). The table lists this clonotype with a few counts. TCRdb called the 5' RACE reads again in MiXCR, with one record for every CDR3 protein. The sample lists a few hundred thousand distinct CDR3 sequences, 9% to 10% occurring once. These data were also reused for a study on yellow fever vaccine responses in identical twins.

Sequencing was carried out using PBMCs. The sequence derives from a woman under 30 in good health. V and J are TRBV7-9 and TRBJ1-2, with 9 nucleotides matching TRBD1. The CDR3 DNA reads TGTGCCAGCAGCCCGGACAGGGGTAATGGCTACACCTTC. This gives the protein CASSPDRGNGYTF.